Listed below are T cell receptor beta chains from one sample, sequenced in a study of T cell responses to AZD1222 COVID-19 vaccine. TCRdb keeps only in-frame clones here, not all; method: immunoSEQ multiplex PCR. The table has about 67,000 clones, roughly 84% seen once; the top ten hold 21%. The sample consisted of peripheral blood, taken on day 0 of AZD1222 vaccination. Source of these receptors: an adult in good health. CDR3s include the opening cysteine and the closing phenylalanine or tryptophan. Fields, in order: J gene, V gene, clone size, D gene, CDR3 length, CDR3 DNA, CDR3 protein. A D gene is named only where the DNA matches it firmly. For some rows the clone size is stated as once, few or many, or as a class when expanded; others skip it.

J gene: TRBJ2-1
V gene: TRBV7-3
clone size: NA
D gene: TRBD2
CDR3 length: 14
CDR3 DNA: TGTGCCAGCAGCCCTCGTCGGGAGGGCGATGAGCAGTTCTTC
CDR3 protein: CASSPRREGDEQFF

J gene: TRBJ1-1
V gene: TRBV7-6
clone size: NA
D gene: NA
CDR3 length: 13
CDR3 DNA: TGTGCCAGCAGCTTAGGGGGAGGGACTGAAGCTTTCTTT
CDR3 protein: CASSLGGGTEAFF

J gene: TRBJ2-3
V gene: TRBV9
clone size: NA
D gene: TRBD2
CDR3 length: 16
CDR3 DNA: TGTGCCAGCAGCCCCGTGGCGGGAGAGGCCGCAGATACGCAGTATTTT
CDR3 protein: CASSPVAGEAADTQYF

J gene: TRBJ1-2
V gene: TRBV12-1
clone size: NA
D gene: NA
CDR3 length: 13
CDR3 DNA: TGTGCCAGCAGCTTTTCACGGGGGGTAGGCTACACCTTC
CDR3 protein: CASSFSRGVGYTF

J gene: TRBJ2-7
V gene: TRBV7-9
clone size: NA
D gene: NA
CDR3 length: 13
CDR3 DNA: TGTGCCAGCAGCTTACTCGGAATCTACGAGCAGTACTTC
CDR3 protein: CASSLLGIYEQYF

J gene: TRBJ2-3
V gene: TRBV5-1
clone size: once
D gene: TRBD2
CDR3 length: 16
CDR3 DNA: TGCGCCAGCAGCTTGGTTGCGGGAGTTAGTACAGATACGCAGTATTTT
CDR3 protein: CASSLVAGVSTDTQYF

J gene: TRBJ2-3
V gene: TRBV4-1
clone size: NA
D gene: TRBD2
CDR3 length: 19
CDR3 DNA: TGCGCCAGCAGCCAAGATGCTACTAGCGGGAGGTGGAGCACAGATACGCAGTATTTT
CDR3 protein: CASSQDATSGRWSTDTQYF

J gene: TRBJ2-3
V gene: TRBV6-4
clone size: NA
D gene: TRBD2
CDR3 length: 14
CDR3 DNA: TGTGCCAGCAGTTTCAGCGGGGGGGCAGATACGCAGTATTTT
CDR3 protein: CASSFSGGADTQYF

J gene: TRBJ1-5
V gene: TRBV10-3
clone size: NA
D gene: NA
CDR3 length: 12
CDR3 DNA: TGTGCCACCAGAGAGAGAGATCAGCCCCAGCATTTT
CDR3 protein: CATRERDQPQHF

J gene: TRBJ2-2
V gene: TRBV7-9
clone size: NA
D gene: NA
CDR3 length: 13
CDR3 DNA: TGTGCCACCAGCGGAGCCCCTACCGGGGAGCTGTTTTTT
CDR3 protein: CATSGAPTGELFF

J gene: TRBJ1-5
V gene: TRBV4-1
clone size: once
D gene: NA
CDR3 length: 13
CDR3 DNA: TGCGCCAGCAGCCTAGACTTAAATCAGCCCCAGCATTTT
CDR3 protein: CASSLDLNQPQHF

J gene: TRBJ1-3
V gene: TRBV7-2
clone size: few
D gene: NA
CDR3 length: 16
CDR3 DNA: TGTGCCAGCAGCTTAGGGGTACAGGGATCTGGAAACACCATATATTTT
CDR3 protein: CASSLGVQGSGNTIYF

J gene: TRBJ2-2
V gene: TRBV28
clone size: NA
D gene: NA
CDR3 length: 11
CDR3 DNA: TGTGCCAGTTTTCGAACCGGGGAGCTGTTTTTT
CDR3 protein: CASFRTGELFF

J gene: TRBJ1-1
V gene: TRBV6-4
clone size: NA
D gene: NA
CDR3 length: 12
CDR3 DNA: TGTGCCAGCAGTGGGGACAACACTGAAGCTTTCTTT
CDR3 protein: CASSGDNTEAFF

J gene: TRBJ1-2
V gene: TRBV30
clone size: NA
D gene: NA
CDR3 length: 13
CDR3 DNA: TGTGCCTGGAGTCTGACCGGACAGTCCCCCTACACCTTC
CDR3 protein: CAWSLTGQSPYTF

J gene: TRBJ1-6
V gene: TRBV9
clone size: NA
D gene: NA
CDR3 length: 14
CDR3 DNA: TGTGCCAGCAGCGTTGGTGCGGGCAATTCACCCCTCCACTTT
CDR3 protein: CASSVGAGNSPLHF

J gene: TRBJ1-1
V gene: TRBV19
clone size: NA
D gene: NA
CDR3 length: 14
CDR3 DNA: TGTGCCAGTAGTCCCGCTAATGGGAACACTGAAGCTTTCTTT
CDR3 protein: CASSPANGNTEAFF